There are a few counts of the clone carrying this TCR beta chain. Its antigen is unidentified. This entry is derived from a study of cytomegalovirus exposure and HLA in healthy donors. There are 13 residues in the CDR3. The V end was cut by 4 bases, the J end by 2 bases, with 6 bases between. The germline CDR1 and CDR2 sequences are SGHVS and FQNEAQ. Study outcomes and limitations: Several V segments, TRBV6-2 and TRBV6-3 among them, could not be told apart and were dropped. Sequences of the TCR beta chain were said to predict the HLA-A and HLA-B alleles of most subjects accurately. As was reported, the classifier diagnosed cytomegalovirus status with high specificity and sensitivity. An Asian-associated ancestry cluster reportedly showed fewer N-insertions than the approximately 700-donor mean in a later analysis.

PCR amplification relied on 60 Vbeta primers (plus 13 Jbeta primers). Clones were read by immunoSEQ multiplex PCR, and TCRdb kept only the in-frame ones, dropping some. Altogether fewer than 200,000 clones are present, approximately 70% being singletons, with the ten largest covering about 7%. This clonotype was sampled from a man aged 35-49 years in good health and CMV-seropositive. The sample consisted of PBMCs. The rearrangement links TRBV7-8 to TRBJ1-5; D is ambiguous. This CDR3 is CASSWSGNQPQHF. The CDR3 DNA follows: TGTGCCAGCAGCTGGTCAGGCAATCAGCCCCAGCATTTT. Full variable domain (missing parts from reference TRBV7-8 and TRBJ1-5): GAGVSQSPRYKVAKRGQDVALRCDPISGHVSLFWYQQALGQGPEFLTYFQNEAQLDKSGLPSDRFFAERPEGSVSTLKIQRTQQEDSAVYLCASSWSGNQPQHFGDGTRLSIL.